This TCR beta chain was recorded in a study of technical replicates of blood from a few donors. The protocol was immunoSEQ multiplex PCR, while the TCRdb copy is restricted to in-frame clones and leaves out a portion. Of some 60,000 clones detected, roughly 90% appear once; the ten largest clones hold 4.8%. This CDR3 is 15 amino acids long. In germline, CDR1 is LGHNA, CDR2 YNFKEQ. Trimming removed 3 bases from V and 2 bases from J; junction bases left unmatched: 5. The source is a human donor in good health. Some clones in this sample may be carry-over from other donors' samples. This sequence joins TRBV4-2 and TRBJ2-7; 9 bases align to TRBD1. Specimen: PBMCs. The CDR3: CASSHPGQGTYEQYF. The CDR3 region has the DNA TGTGCCAGCAGCCATCCGGGACAGGGAACCTACGAGCAGTACTTC.